In this sample, the clone carrying this T cell receptor beta chain turned up a few times. The entry originates in a study of blood T cells in healthy people across ages. V was shortened by 5 bases and J by 5 bases, with 13 bases between the two germline ends. Germline-derived CDR1 and CDR2 are MNHEY and SMNVEV (reference sequence). The CDR3 sequence is 14 residues long. Together with a sample-barcoded 5' primer, a J-beta primer mix was included in a second PCR lasting roughly 6 to 12 cycles. TCRdb itself ran the 5' RACE reads through MiXCR, one entry per CDR3 protein. The sample has approximately 600,000 distinct CDR3 sequences; roughly 53% are singletons.

The V and J genes are TRBV27 and TRBJ2-1; tentatively, D is TRBD2 (6 bases). What was sequenced was blood. The sequence came from a man in his 60s in good health. CDR3: CASSLASLNNEQFF. The CDR3 bases are TGTGCCAGCAGTCTAGCGTCCCTAAACAATGAGCAGTTCTTC.